The rows below give T cell receptor beta chains drawn from one sample of a study of blood T cell repertoires in COVID-19. Measured with immunoSEQ multiplex PCR; TCRdb has only the in-frame clones, and not every one. This sample carries about 61,000 clones, about nine tenths of them seen once, and the ten largest clones take about a fifth. Sequencing used peripheral blood. These receptors were obtained from a woman aged 50 to 60 with active or convalescent COVID-19. The CDR3 runs from the conserved cysteine through the conserved F or W. Each record gives: J gene, clone size, D gene, V gene, CDR3 DNA, CDR3 protein. A D gene is named only where the DNA matches it firmly. Where a row states a size, it is once, few, many or the class of an expanded clone; other rows omit it.

TRBJ2-7 . . TRBV5-1 TGCGCCAGCAGCTTGAGAGCCTACGAGCAGTACTTC CASSLRAYEQYF
TRBJ2-2 . TRBD2 TRBV5-1 TGCGCCAGCAACGCGGGAGGTACCGGGGAGCTGTTTTTT CASNAGGTGELFF
TRBJ2-1 once TRBD1 TRBV5-1 TGCGCCAGCAGCGGCTGGGACAGGGGAGGCAATGAGCAGTTCTTC CASSGWDRGGNEQFF
TRBJ2-7 . . TRBV27 TGTGCCAGCAGTTTGTTTCCGAGCTACGAGCAGTACTTC CASSLFPSYEQYF
TRBJ2-7 . . TRBV4-1 TGCGCCAGCAGCCAAGAATTACTAGGTGGCCTAGGCGAGCAGTACTTC CASSQELLGGLGEQYF
TRBJ1-2 . TRBD1 TRBV6-5 TGTGCCAGCAGACCGGACAGGGGTAGGGGCTACACCTTC CASRPDRGRGYTF
TRBJ1-3 . . TRBV19 TGTGCCAGTAGTATAGGGCCGACAGTTATCTCTGGAAACACCATATATTTT CASSIGPTVISGNTIYF
TRBJ2-1 . TRBD1 TRBV15 TGTGCCACCAGCAGCGGACAGGGGGCAGATGAGCAGTTCTTC CATSSGQGADEQFF
TRBJ2-7 . TRBD2 TRBV6-6 TGTGCCAGCAGCCACGGGAGGGGGTACGAGCAGTACTTC CASSHGRGYEQYF
TRBJ2-5 . . TRBV5-1 TGCGCCAGCAGCATCGAAACCTCAGGGAAGGGGTCGGAGACCCAGTACTTC CASSIETSGKGSETQYF
TRBJ2-1 . TRBD2 TRBV5-1 TGCGCCAGCAGCTTGGACGGGACTAGCGGGAGGGCCGGTGGTGAGCAGTTCTTC CASSLDGTSGRAGGEQFF
TRBJ1-6 few TRBD1 TRBV6-1 TGTGCCAGCAGTGGCCCCCCGACAGGGGGCAATTCACCCCTCCACTTT CASSGPPTGGNSPLHF
TRBJ1-2 . TRBD1 TRBV25-1 TGTGCCAGCAGTGTTGGACAGGGGTGGACCTATGGCTACACCTTC CASSVGQGWTYGYTF
TRBJ1-4 . . TRBV7-9 TGTGCCAGCAGTTGGGCAGGGTTTAATGAAAAACTGTTTTTT CASSWAGFNEKLFF
TRBJ1-2 . . TRBV19 TGTGCCAGTAGTATAGAACGGGTGCGTGGCTACACCTTC CASSIERVRGYTF
TRBJ1-1 . . TRBV5-5 TGTGCCAGCAGCTTGATTTTGGGAGCCACTGAAGCTTTCTTT CASSLILGATEAFF
TRBJ2-7 . . TRBV24-1 TGTGCCACCGCCGCGGAGAGGCGCCCTCGGGAGCAGTACTTC CATAAERRPREQYF
TRBJ1-2 . . TRBV9 TGTGCCAGCAGATCTTATGGCTACACCTTC CASRSYGYTF
TRBJ2-1 . TRBD2 TRBV29-1 TGCAGCGTTGGCGGGGTACCGGGACTAGCGGCCAATGAGCAGTTCTTC CSVGGVPGLAANEQFF
TRBJ1-1 . . TRBV5-1 TGCGCCAGCAGATTCGACAGGTCTTTAACTGAAGCTTTCTTT CASRFDRSLTEAFF
TRBJ2-7 . . TRBV21-1 TGTGCCAGCAGCAAAGTAAAGCGGGAGAGGAACGAGCAGTACTTC CASSKVKRERNEQYF
TRBJ2-5 . TRBD1 TRBV5-4 TGTGCCAGCAGCTTGAGACAGGGGCAGGAGACCCAGTACTTC CASSLRQGQETQYF
TRBJ1-2 . . TRBV4-2 TGTGCCAGCAGCCAAGATACAGGGAACTATGGCTACACCTTC CASSQDTGNYGYTF
TRBJ1-2 few . TRBV18 TGTGCCAGCTCAGCCGATGACGCCCTAGGACAGGGCTACACCTTC CASSADDALGQGYTF
TRBJ2-6 . . TRBV10-3 TGTGCCATCAGGAAACAGCACTCTGGGGCCAACGTCCTGACTTTC CAIRKQHSGANVLTF
TRBJ2-3 . . TRBV9 TGTGCCAGCAGCTCCTCCGGGAGCCGGCAGACGCAGTATTTT CASSSSGSRQTQYF
TRBJ1-1 . . TRBV2 TGTGCCAGGGCTGTGAACACTGAAGCTTTCTTT CARAVNTEAFF
TRBJ1-1 . TRBD1 TRBV5-6 TGTGCCAGCAGCTCGGAGGACAGGGCTGCGAACACTGAAGCTTTCTTT CASSSEDRAANTEAFF
TRBJ2-7 . TRBD2 TRBV29-1 TGCAGCGTTGCGGGTAGCGGGAGTACTTCGGTCGAGCAGTACTTC CSVAGSGSTSVEQYF
TRBJ2-7 . TRBD2 TRBV27 TGTGCCAGCAGCCCTCTAGCGGGAGGCGCCTACGAGCAGTACTTC CASSPLAGGAYEQYF
TRBJ2-5 . . TRBV28 TGTGCCAGCAGTTTATACCTAGCGTGGAAAGAGACCCAGTACTTC CASSLYLAWKETQYF
TRBJ2-1 . TRBD2 TRBV5-4 TGTGCCAGCAGTGGCCCGGTCGGCGCGGGCGGGAGTTACAATGAGCAGTTCTTC CASSGPVGAGGSYNEQFF
TRBJ2-5 . TRBD2 TRBV5-6 TGTGCCAGCAGCTTGGTCTGGGCTAGCGGTGACCGTGAGACCCAGTACTTC CASSLVWASGDRETQYF